The 17 T cell receptor beta chains below all came from one sample that was sequenced in a study of cytomegalovirus exposure and HLA in healthy donors. Amplification used 60 Vbeta primers and 13 Jbeta primers. TCRdb's table, derived via immunoSEQ multiplex PCR, lists solely in-frame clones and lacks some. The table lists about 160,000 clones, about 81% of them singletons. The material sequenced was PBMCs. Every receptor here comes from a woman in her forties or fifties in good health and CMV-seropositive.

The genes are TRBV11-2 and TRBJ1-2, with D possibly matching TRBD1 (5 bases). Germline values: CDR1 SGHAT, CDR2 FQNNGV. The CDR3 covers 14 residues. Trimming shortened V by 2 bases and J by 6 bases, and 13 bases separated the two germline ends. CDR3 sequence: CASSLRGGGDGYTF. In DNA form, the CDR3 reads TGTGCCAGCAGCTTAAGGGGCGGGGGTGATGGCTACACCTTC. Full variable domain (missing parts from reference TRBV11-2 and TRBJ1-2): EAGVAQSPRYKIIEKRQSVAFWCNPISGHATLYWYQQILGQGPKLLIQFQNNGVVDDSQLPKDRFSAERLKGVDSTLKIQPAKLEDSAVYLCASSLRGGGDGYTFGSGTRLTVV.

The genes are TRBV11-2 and TRBJ2-5; 10 bases agree with TRBD2. V shed 5 bases and J 4 bases; nucleotides not matched to a gene: 7. The CDR3 contains 15 residues. The germline V gene encodes CDR1 SGHAT and CDR2 FQNNGV. CDR3 nucleotides: TGTGCCAGCAGCCCCGTAGCGGGGGGCGGAGAGACCCAGTACTTC. This encodes CASSPVAGGGETQYF.

The chain uses TRBV2 and TRBJ2-7; 8 nucleotides line up with TRBD1. The CDR3 is 14 residues long. Germline CDR1 reads SNHLY; CDR2 reads FYNNEI. V lost 11 bases and J lost 0; bases outside the gene matches: 9. For the CDR3, the DNA is TGTGCCGGATCGGACAGGGCTAGCTCCTACGAGCAGTACTTC. Amino acids: CAGSDRASSYEQYF. Filled out from reference TRBV2 and TRBJ2-7, the complete variable domain reads EPEVTQTPSHQVTQMGQEVILRCVPISNHLYFYWYRQILGQKVEFLVSFYNNEISEKSEIFDDQFSVERPDGSNFTLKIRSTKLEDSAMYFCAGSDRASSYEQYFGPGTRLTVT.

The chain uses TRBV9 and TRBJ1-2, with TRBD1 identical over 7 bases. The trim removed 4 bases at V and 6 bases at J, leaving 9 bases unmatched. CDR1 is SGDLS, CDR2 YYNGEE, per germline. This CDR3 spans 14 amino acids. In DNA, the CDR3 is TGTGCCAGCAGCCCCCAGACAGGGCGGGATGGCTACACCTTC. As protein: CASSPQTGRDGYTF. Based on the CDR3 plus reference TRBV9 and TRBJ1-2, the full variable domain is DSGVTQTPKHLITATGQRVTLRCSPRSGDLSVYWYQQSLDQGLQFLIQYYNGEERAKGNILERFSAQQFPDLHSELNLSSLELGDSALYFCASSPQTGRDGYTFGSGTRLTVV.

This chain joins TRBV28 and TRBJ2-1; a possible D gene is TRBD2 (5 bases). Per the germline V gene, CDR1 is MDHEN and CDR2 is SYDVKM. This CDR3 spans 15 amino acids. The V and J ends lost 2 bases and 4 bases respectively, with 12 bases between them. In DNA, the CDR3 is TGTGCCAGCAGTTTAGCCTATGGCGGGTACAATGAGCAGTTCTTC. This sequence encodes CASSLAYGGYNEQFF.

V and J are TRBV7-9 and TRBJ1-4; TRBD1 matches 8 bases. Germline V gene sequence: CDR1 SEHNR, CDR2 FQNEAQ (reference sequence). The CDR3 extends over 15 amino acids. V lost 5 bases and J lost 8; bases outside the gene matches: 10. In DNA form, the CDR3 reads TGTGCCAGCAGCGCCAGCAGGGGGCGCGGAGAAAAACTGTTTTTT. This sequence encodes CASSASRGRGEKLFF.

J is TRBJ1-3 and V is TRBV5-6; D unclear. The germline gives CDR1 SGHDT, CDR2 YYEEEE. V lost 7 bases, J lost 0 bases, and 20 bases lay in between. This CDR3 comprises 17 residues. The CDR3 bases are TGTGCCAGCGCGGCCAGAGGGAAACCCTTCTCTGGAAACACCATATATTTT. Protein: CASAARGKPFSGNTIYF.

The sample holds one count of this clone. The rearrangement uses TRBV19 and TRBJ2-7, with 8 bases identical to TRBD1. Trimming removed 3 bases from V and 6 bases from J; junction bases left unmatched: 4. Germline CDR1 is LNHDA and CDR2 is SQIVND (reference sequence). The CDR3 extends over 13 amino acids. CDR3 protein: CASSMSGGGEQYF. CDR3 DNA sequence: TGTGCCAGTAGTATGTCAGGGGGCGGCGAGCAGTACTTC.

This clone occurred once. The J gene is TRBJ2-2, the V gene TRBV5-1; D not certain. V lost 0 bases, J lost 3 bases, and 6 bases lay in between. Germline V gene lookup returns CDR1 SGHRS and CDR2 YFSETQ. The CDR3 loop spans 14 amino acids. CDR3 loop: CASSLEFDTGELFF. The CDR3 DNA reads as TGCGCCAGCAGCTTGGAATTCGACACCGGGGAGCTGTTTTTT. Based on the CDR3 plus reference TRBV5-1 and TRBJ2-2, the full variable domain is KAGVTQTPRYLIKTRGQQVTLSCSPISGHRSVSWYQQTPGQGLQFLFEYFSETQRNKGNFPGRFSGRQFSNSRSEMNVSTLELGDSALYLCASSLEFDTGELFFGEGSRLTVL.

Comments on this clone: The junction does not match germline at one end; this may be a read error. Additional DNA sequences in this sample encode the identical CDR3. Here the CDR3 reads CTSSTQDPGSGNTIYF. CDR3 bases: TGTACCAGCAGTACCCAAGACCCAGGTTCTGGAAACACCATATATTTT. The chain carries TRBV5-4 and TRBJ1-3; unclear D gene. CDR1 and CDR2 from the germline V gene are SGHNT and YYREEE (reference sequence). The CDR3 sequence is 16 residues long.

J is TRBJ1-6 and V is TRBV7-8; D unclear. Germline assignment: CDR1 SGHVS and CDR2 FQNEAQ. The V end was cut by 5 bases, the J end by 10 bases, with 18 bases between. This CDR3 contains 15 residues. CDR3 protein: CASSEQTDPGSPLHF. In DNA form, the CDR3 reads TGTGCCAGCAGCGAGCAGACGGACCCGGGGTCACCCCTCCACTTT.

The rearrangement links TRBV2 to TRBJ1-3; D unresolved. The CDR3 is 12 residues long. The germline CDR1 and CDR2 sequences are SNHLY and FYNNEI. V was clipped by 6 bases and J by 0 bases, with 3 bases between them. CDR3 nucleotides: TGTGCCAGCAGCCGCTCTGGAAACACCATATATTTT. This translates into CASSRSGNTIYF.

The chain carries TRBV5-1 and TRBJ2-3, with D possibly being TRBD1 (7 bases). This CDR3 spans 17 amino acids. Trimming shortened V by 1 base and J by 2 bases, and 17 bases separated the two germline ends. From germline, CDR1 is SGHRS and CDR2 YFSETQ. CDR3 amino acids: CASSLFSGGSLTDTQYF. CDR3 nucleotide sequence: TGCGCCAGCAGCTTGTTTTCAGGGGGGTCCCTCACAGATACGCAGTATTTT.

The V and J genes are TRBV7-3 and TRBJ2-1; 10 nucleotides align to TRBD2. The CDR3 has 16 amino acids. From germline, CDR1 is SGHTA and CDR2 FQGTGA. V was pared by 4 bases and J by 4 bases, with 7 bases of the junction left unmatched. CDR3 sequence (DNA): TGTGCCAGCAGCTCTACTACTAGCGGGGTATACAATGAGCAGTTCTTC. Its protein is CASSSTTSGVYNEQFF.

The chain links TRBV28 to TRBJ1-6; tentative D call: TRBD1 (5 bases). This CDR3 spans 13 amino acids. In germline, CDR1 is MDHEN, CDR2 SYDVKM. V dropped 9 bases and J dropped 6 bases, with 12 bases sitting between them. DNA for the CDR3: TGTGCCAGTAAGACAGAGTTTAATTCACCCCTCCACTTT. As protein: CASKTEFNSPLHF.

J is TRBJ1-2 and V is TRBV30; 7 bases align to TRBD1. CDR1 is GTSNPN and CDR2 is SVGIG in the germline V gene (reference sequence). V shed 0 bases, J shed 8 bases, and the junction held 6 bases outside the gene matches. The CDR3 consists of 13 residues. This CDR3 is CAWSVKGARGYTF. The CDR3 DNA is TGTGCCTGGAGTGTAAAGGGGGCCCGAGGCTACACCTTC.

This clone was observed a handful of times. The chain combines TRBV7-2 with TRBJ2-7; D not resolved. CDR1 is SGHTA, CDR2 FQGNSA, per germline. Trimming stripped 1 base from V and 3 bases from J, with 10 bases between. The CDR3 is 14 amino acids. The CDR3 DNA reads as TGTGCCAGCAGCTTAGTAGGAGTTCGCTACGAGCAGTACTTC. It yields the protein CASSLVGVRYEQYF.